This record covers a single T cell receptor beta chain. Its specificity is not known. The germline V gene has CDR1 SGHRS and CDR2 YFSETQ. The CDR3 covers 18 residues. This sample stems from a study of T cells expressing NK-cell markers. Overall study context: TCR beta repertoires came from sorted CD3+CD56+NKG2C+, CD3+CD56+NKG2C- and CD3+CD56-NKG2C+ T cells. Eight donors were sequenced, seven testing HCMV-seropositive and one testing seronegative. General study results and limits: As a fraction of CD8+ T cells, dominant NKG2C+ clonotypes reached about 1.0-7.0% in six donors.

After re-calling the 5' RACE reads, TCRdb lists one entry per CDR3 protein, DNA absent. This sample's table has a few hundred thousand distinct CDR3 sequences. The sample consisted of blood T cells: a sorted CD56 or NKG2C T cell subset, CD4+ or CD8+ T cells, or bulk PBMC T cells (not recorded which). The sequence was collected from a man between 18 and 29 years old in good health. The gene calls are TRBV5-1 and TRBJ2-2; with no DNA, the TCRdb D assignment of TRBD2 cannot be verified. Here the CDR3 reads CASSRRLAGGPPTGELFF.